These T cell receptor beta chains were read from a single sample in a study of shared clonotypes between healthy human individuals. Measured with immunoSEQ multiplex PCR; TCRdb has only the in-frame clones, and not every one. The sample records fewer than 1.8 million clones, about 98.5% being singletons. The sequencing sample was made of naive CD4+ T cells sorted from blood. These receptors were obtained from a man aged 25-45 years in good health. The CDR3 runs from the conserved cysteine through the conserved F or W. Each record gives: V gene, clone size, D gene, J gene, CDR3 DNA, CDR3 protein. A D gene is named only where the DNA matches it firmly. Clone sizes are given selectively: once, few, many, or a class where the clone is expanded.

v_gene: TRBV5-1; abundance: .; d_gene: .; j_gene: TRBJ2-5; CDR3nt: TGCGCCAGCAGCTTCTTTAGCGGTCCGGGGGAGACCCAGTACTTC; CDR3aa: CASSFFSGPGETQYF
v_gene: TRBV7-2; abundance: .; d_gene: TRBD1; j_gene: TRBJ2-7; CDR3nt: TGTGCCAGCAGCTTAGCCAGTAGTTGGGCACGACAGGGGGCGAGTTTGGAGCAGTACTTC; CDR3aa: CASSLASSWARQGASLEQYF
v_gene: TRBV19; abundance: .; d_gene: TRBD1; j_gene: TRBJ2-2; CDR3nt: TGTGCCAGCACAAGGGACAGAGGAACCGGGGAGCTGTTTTTT; CDR3aa: CASTRDRGTGELFF
v_gene: TRBV10-3; abundance: .; d_gene: TRBD1; j_gene: TRBJ1-4; CDR3nt: TGTGCCCTGTACAGGGGACCGAATGAAAAACTGTTTTTT; CDR3aa: CALYRGPNEKLFF
v_gene: TRBV6-5; abundance: .; d_gene: TRBD1; j_gene: TRBJ2-7; CDR3nt: TGTGCCAGCAGTTCCGGACAGGGCACCTACGAGCAGTACTTC; CDR3aa: CASSSGQGTYEQYF
v_gene: TRBV18; abundance: .; d_gene: .; j_gene: TRBJ2-3; CDR3nt: TGTGCCAGCTCCCCCCAGCGGACCCTCACAGATACGCAGTATTTT; CDR3aa: CASSPQRTLTDTQYF
v_gene: TRBV18; abundance: .; d_gene: .; j_gene: TRBJ2-2; CDR3nt: TGTGCCAGCTCACCACAAAGGCAACGGAACACCGGGGAGCTGTTTTTT; CDR3aa: CASSPQRQRNTGELFF
v_gene: TRBV9; abundance: .; d_gene: TRBD2; j_gene: TRBJ2-7; CDR3nt: TGTGCCAGCAGCTCGGGACTAGCGGGAGTCCACGAGCAGTACTTC; CDR3aa: CASSSGLAGVHEQYF
v_gene: TRBV6-1; abundance: .; d_gene: .; j_gene: TRBJ2-6; CDR3nt: TGTGCCAGCAGTGAAAAGCTCTCTGGGGCCAACGTCCTGACTTTC; CDR3aa: CASSEKLSGANVLTF
v_gene: TRBV2; abundance: .; d_gene: TRBD2; j_gene: TRBJ2-7; CDR3nt: TGTGCCAGCAGGGGTGGGACTAGTGTATCCGAGCAGTACTTC; CDR3aa: CASRGGTSVSEQYF
v_gene: TRBV5-1; abundance: .; d_gene: .; j_gene: TRBJ2-1; CDR3nt: TGCGCCAGCAGCTTGTCCCTGGGCCAGGGGGAGGGTGAGCAGTTCTTC; CDR3aa: CASSLSLGQGEGEQFF
v_gene: TRBV5-1; abundance: .; d_gene: .; j_gene: TRBJ1-4; CDR3nt: TGCGCCAGCAGCTCGCAGGATGCAACTAATGAAAAACTGTTTTTT; CDR3aa: CASSSQDATNEKLFF
v_gene: TRBV5-5; abundance: .; d_gene: .; j_gene: TRBJ2-7; CDR3nt: TGTGCCAGCAGCTTCCTTGGGCCACCTTTTGGGGGTGGGCCCTACGAGCAGTACTTC; CDR3aa: CASSFLGPPFGGGPYEQYF
v_gene: TRBV28; abundance: .; d_gene: .; j_gene: TRBJ1-1; CDR3nt: TGTGCCAGCAGTTTAGTCTTAGGCCCGGAGGATGAGGCTTTCTTT; CDR3aa: CASSLVLGPEDEAFF
v_gene: TRBV4-1; abundance: once; d_gene: .; j_gene: TRBJ2-3; CDR3nt: TGCGCCAGCAGCCTAGATTGGGGGGAGCAGTATTTT; CDR3aa: CASSLDWGEQYF
v_gene: TRBV5-6; abundance: .; d_gene: .; j_gene: TRBJ2-4; CDR3nt: TGTGCCAGCAGCTTGGCCGGTTCAGGGGAAATTAACATTCAGTACTTC; CDR3aa: CASSLAGSGEINIQYF
v_gene: TRBV9; abundance: .; d_gene: TRBD2; j_gene: TRBJ2-1; CDR3nt: TGTGCCAGCAGCGTAGAGACTAGCCGTTTTAACAATGAGCAGTTCTTC; CDR3aa: CASSVETSRFNNEQFF
v_gene: TRBV7-9; abundance: .; d_gene: .; j_gene: TRBJ2-3; CDR3nt: TGTGTCAACTCAGGGGCAGATACGCAGTATTTT; CDR3aa: CVNSGADTQYF
v_gene: TRBV19; abundance: .; d_gene: .; j_gene: TRBJ1-4; CDR3nt: TGTGCCAGTAGTATACTCGGAGCTAATGAAAAACTGTTTTTT; CDR3aa: CASSILGANEKLFF
v_gene: TRBV9; abundance: .; d_gene: TRBD1; j_gene: TRBJ2-5; CDR3nt: TGTGCCAGCAGCCCTCGGACAGGGACAGAGACCCAGTACTTC; CDR3aa: CASSPRTGTETQYF
v_gene: TRBV28; abundance: .; d_gene: .; j_gene: TRBJ1-2; CDR3nt: TGTGCCAGCAGTAGCGCGGGCTATCTTGGCTACACCTTC; CDR3aa: CASSSAGYLGYTF
v_gene: TRBV5-1; abundance: .; d_gene: TRBD1; j_gene: TRBJ2-2; CDR3nt: TGCGCCAGCAGGACAGGGACAACCACCGGGGAGCTGTTTTTT; CDR3aa: CASRTGTTTGELFF
v_gene: TRBV4-1; abundance: .; d_gene: .; j_gene: TRBJ2-2; CDR3nt: TGCGCCAGCAGCCCTGCACCCGGGGAGCTGTTTTTT; CDR3aa: CASSPAPGELFF
v_gene: TRBV7-2; abundance: .; d_gene: .; j_gene: TRBJ2-6; CDR3nt: TGTGCCAGCAGCTCCCTAGCAGGGCGAGGGTCCGGGGCCAACGTCCTGACTTTC; CDR3aa: CASSSLAGRGSGANVLTF
v_gene: TRBV2; abundance: .; d_gene: .; j_gene: TRBJ1-1; CDR3nt: TGTGCCAGCAGTGAACGGGGGCGCTTCGCAACGAACACTGAAGCTTTCTTT; CDR3aa: CASSERGRFATNTEAFF
v_gene: TRBV15; abundance: .; d_gene: .; j_gene: TRBJ2-7; CDR3nt: TGTGCCACCAGCAGAGATTCTGTCGAGGCAGGGTGGTTCAACGAGCAGTACTTC; CDR3aa: CATSRDSVEAGWFNEQYF
v_gene: TRBV5-4; abundance: .; d_gene: .; j_gene: TRBJ1-2; CDR3nt: TGTGCCAGCAGCTCGAAGACAGCTCCTTATGGCTACACCTTC; CDR3aa: CASSSKTAPYGYTF
v_gene: TRBV28; abundance: .; d_gene: .; j_gene: TRBJ2-5; CDR3nt: TGTGCCAGCAGATCCCAGGGAGTGAAGACCCAGTACTTC; CDR3aa: CASRSQGVKTQYF
v_gene: TRBV4-1; abundance: .; d_gene: TRBD2; j_gene: TRBJ2-1; CDR3nt: TGCGCCAGCAGCCAAGATCAGCGGGGCTCCTACAATGAGCAGTTCTTC; CDR3aa: CASSQDQRGSYNEQFF
v_gene: TRBV25-1; abundance: .; d_gene: .; j_gene: TRBJ2-3; CDR3nt: TGTGCCAGCAGTGACGCCGATACGCAGTATTTT; CDR3aa: CASSDADTQYF
v_gene: TRBV9; abundance: .; d_gene: .; j_gene: TRBJ2-2; CDR3nt: TGTGCCAGCAGCGCCACGTTGGGAGCAGGCCCTCCCGGGGAGCTGTTTTTT; CDR3aa: CASSATLGAGPPGELFF
v_gene: TRBV7-6; abundance: .; d_gene: .; j_gene: TRBJ2-1; CDR3nt: TGTGCCAGCAGCTTAGCGGGGGGTTCCAATGAGCAGTTCTTC; CDR3aa: CASSLAGGSNEQFF
v_gene: TRBV6-1; abundance: .; d_gene: .; j_gene: TRBJ2-1; CDR3nt: TGTGCCAGCAGTGGCCCTCGGTACAATGAGCAGTTCTTC; CDR3aa: CASSGPRYNEQFF
v_gene: TRBV5-4; abundance: .; d_gene: TRBD1; j_gene: TRBJ2-7; CDR3nt: TGTGCCGGAGGGACAGGGGGACGATACGAGCAGTACTTC; CDR3aa: CAGGTGGRYEQYF
v_gene: TRBV5-1; abundance: .; d_gene: .; j_gene: TRBJ2-4; CDR3nt: TGCGCCAGCAGCTTGGCGACCATTCCCGAGGGGCCGGGAAACATTCAGTACTTC; CDR3aa: CASSLATIPEGPGNIQYF
v_gene: TRBV5-6; abundance: .; d_gene: .; j_gene: TRBJ1-1; CDR3nt: TGTGCCAGCCTTAGCGGGGGAAGAAACACTGAAGCTTTCTTT; CDR3aa: CASLSGGRNTEAFF
v_gene: TRBV5-1; abundance: .; d_gene: TRBD2; j_gene: TRBJ2-1; CDR3nt: TGCGCCAGCAGCTTGGGGCTAGCGGGGACAAGCTCCTACAATGAGCAGTTCTTC; CDR3aa: CASSLGLAGTSSYNEQFF
v_gene: TRBV9; abundance: .; d_gene: TRBD2; j_gene: TRBJ2-3; CDR3nt: TGTGCCAGCAGTGAGGGACTAGCGGTCACAGATACGCAGTATTTT; CDR3aa: CASSEGLAVTDTQYF
v_gene: TRBV11-2; abundance: .; d_gene: TRBD2; j_gene: TRBJ2-7; CDR3nt: TGTGCCAGCAGCTTATCGGGGGGGTTGGCGGGAGTCCACGAGCAGTACTTC; CDR3aa: CASSLSGGLAGVHEQYF
v_gene: TRBV5-6; abundance: .; d_gene: .; j_gene: TRBJ1-1; CDR3nt: TGTGCCAGCAGCCGCCCTACGCGGGGAAACACTGAAGCTTTCTTT; CDR3aa: CASSRPTRGNTEAFF
v_gene: TRBV1; abundance: once; d_gene: .; j_gene: TRBJ2-1; CDR3nt: TGCACCAGCAGCCTCCGGGACAGGGAATACAATGAGCAGTTCTTC; CDR3aa: CTSSLRDREYNEQFF
v_gene: TRBV5-1; abundance: .; d_gene: TRBD1; j_gene: TRBJ2-2; CDR3nt: TGCGCCAGCAGCATGGACAGGTCACACACCGGGGAGCTGTTTTTT; CDR3aa: CASSMDRSHTGELFF
v_gene: TRBV2; abundance: .; d_gene: .; j_gene: TRBJ2-6; CDR3nt: TGTGCCACCTTGGACCTCTCTGGGGCCAACGTCCTGACTTTC; CDR3aa: CATLDLSGANVLTF
v_gene: TRBV7-6; abundance: .; d_gene: .; j_gene: TRBJ1-2; CDR3nt: TGTGCCAGCAGCCCACGGCCCGGGGGGGGCTATGGCTACACCTTC; CDR3aa: CASSPRPGGGYGYTF
v_gene: TRBV6-4; abundance: .; d_gene: .; j_gene: TRBJ2-2; CDR3nt: TGTGCCAGCAGCCCACTAGGTACCGACACCGGGGAGCTGTTTTTT; CDR3aa: CASSPLGTDTGELFF
v_gene: TRBV5-4; abundance: .; d_gene: TRBD2; j_gene: TRBJ2-2; CDR3nt: TGTGCCAGTGGGACTAGCGGGGCGAACACCGGGGAGCTGTTTTTT; CDR3aa: CASGTSGANTGELFF
v_gene: TRBV11-1; abundance: .; d_gene: TRBD2; j_gene: TRBJ2-1; CDR3nt: TGTGCCAGCAGCTTCTCCGGGACTAGCGGGAGGGTAGCGGATAATGAGCAGTTCTTC; CDR3aa: CASSFSGTSGRVADNEQFF
v_gene: TRBV27; abundance: once; d_gene: .; j_gene: TRBJ1-5; CDR3nt: TGTGCCAGCAGTTTCGAGGGCTATAGCAATCAGCCCCAGCATTTT; CDR3aa: CASSFEGYSNQPQHF
v_gene: TRBV7-2; abundance: .; d_gene: .; j_gene: TRBJ2-2; CDR3nt: TGTGCCAGCAGGGGAGGTCTTGCCGGGGAGCTGTTTTTT; CDR3aa: CASRGGLAGELFF
v_gene: TRBV11-3; abundance: once; d_gene: TRBD2; j_gene: TRBJ2-2; CDR3nt: TGTGCCAGCAGCTCTTGGACTAGCGGCCCGCATAAACCCGGGGAGCTGTTTTTT; CDR3aa: CASSSWTSGPHKPGELFF
v_gene: TRBV10-1; abundance: .; d_gene: .; j_gene: TRBJ2-1; CDR3nt: TGCGCCAGCAGTGATGATCTGTACAATGAGCAGTTCTTC; CDR3aa: CASSDDLYNEQFF
v_gene: TRBV19; abundance: .; d_gene: .; j_gene: TRBJ1-5; CDR3nt: TGTGCCAGTAGGGCAGGGGAAGGGAGCAATCAGCCCCAGCATTTT; CDR3aa: CASRAGEGSNQPQHF
v_gene: TRBV5-1; abundance: .; d_gene: .; j_gene: TRBJ2-7; CDR3nt: TGCGCCAGCAGAGGGTTAACCTACGAGCAGTACTTC; CDR3aa: CASRGLTYEQYF
v_gene: TRBV6-1; abundance: .; d_gene: TRBD2; j_gene: TRBJ2-5; CDR3nt: TGTGCCAGCAGTGAATTCTCGCAGGGAGGGCAAGAGACCCAGTACTTC; CDR3aa: CASSEFSQGGQETQYF
v_gene: TRBV7-8; abundance: .; d_gene: .; j_gene: TRBJ2-7; CDR3nt: TGTGCCAGCAGCTTATTCTTCCGGGATATTAAAACCCACGAGCAGTACTTC; CDR3aa: CASSLFFRDIKTHEQYF
v_gene: TRBV11-3; abundance: .; d_gene: TRBD2; j_gene: TRBJ2-1; CDR3nt: TGTGCCAGCCAGGATAGCGGGAATTACAATGAGCAGTTCTTC; CDR3aa: CASQDSGNYNEQFF
v_gene: TRBV7-3; abundance: .; d_gene: TRBD1; j_gene: TRBJ2-2; CDR3nt: TGTGCCAGCAGCCTGAGTTGGACAGGGTCAATCGGGGAGCTGTTTTTT; CDR3aa: CASSLSWTGSIGELFF
v_gene: TRBV7-6; abundance: .; d_gene: TRBD1; j_gene: TRBJ1-2; CDR3nt: TGTGCCAGCAGCTTCCTTTATCGGCGACAGGGGCGGAACTATGGCTACACCTTC; CDR3aa: CASSFLYRRQGRNYGYTF
v_gene: TRBV28; abundance: .; d_gene: TRBD2; j_gene: TRBJ2-5; CDR3nt: TGTGCCAGCAGTTTTAGGCGGGAGGTTAGGGAGACCCAGTACTTC; CDR3aa: CASSFRREVRETQYF